Listed here are 28 T cell receptor beta chains from one sample, sequenced in a study of molecular identifiers for immune sequencing clone quantification. TCRdb re-called the PCR reads with MiXCR, one entry per CDR3 protein. The sample includes about 640,000 distinct CDR3 sequences, approximately 20% of them seen just once. The sample consisted of naive CD8+ T cells from blood, with Jurkat cell RNA spiked in. Subset indicated: FACS-sorted CD8+CD4-CCR7+CD45RA+ naive T cells. These receptors were obtained from a human donor in good health. Some libraries in this study had Jurkat cell RNA spiked in.

This clonotype was seen at least ten times. The J gene is TRBJ2-3, the V gene TRBV7-2; 12 nucleotides line up with TRBD2. Germline CDR1 SGHTA, CDR2 FQGNSA. The CDR3 spans 17 residues. Losses at the gene ends were 6 bases for V and 0 bases for J; bases not matched to a gene: 7. The CDR3 spells CASRKSGLAGSTDTQYF. CDR3 sequence (DNA): TGTGCCAGCAGAAAGTCCGGACTAGCGGGGAGCACAGATACGCAGTATTTT.

Many counts were recorded for this clonotype. This rearrangement joins TRBV13 to TRBJ1-5; D gene uncertain. Germline values: CDR1 PRHDT, CDR2 FYEKMQ (reference sequence). Trimming took off 0 bases at V and 3 bases at J, with 6 bases between the two ends. The CDR3 length is 14 residues. The CDR3 spells CASSLGPLNQPQHF. The DNA of the CDR3 is TGTGCCAGCAGCTTAGGACCGCTCAATCAGCCCCAGCATTTT.

This clonotype was observed a handful of times. This chain connects TRBV11-2 to TRBJ1-4, with D unresolved. This CDR3 region has 15 residues. The V gene lost 4 bases and the J gene lost 4 bases, with 13 bases spanning the gap. Germline CDR1 reads SGHAT; CDR2 reads FQNNGV. The CDR3 here is CASSSPGRRNEKLFF. The CDR3 DNA follows: TGTGCCAGCAGCTCGCCAGGACGCCGTAATGAAAAACTGTTTTTT.

This clonotype showed up just a few times. This chain uses TRBV7-6 with TRBJ1-3; D is undetermined. The germline V gene has CDR1 SGHVS and CDR2 FNYEAQ. The CDR3 extends over 16 amino acids. The ends were cut back, 0 bases at V and 0 bases at J, with 9 bases in the middle. The CDR3 protein is CASSLAMGDSGNTIYF. The CDR3 coding sequence is TGTGCCAGCAGCTTAGCTATGGGTGACTCTGGAAACACCATATATTTT.

As regards this clonotype: This may stem from a read error, because a much larger clone lies one nucleotide away. The genes are TRBV12-3 or TRBV12-4 and TRBJ2-7; D not certain. Deletions cut 3 bases from V and 2 bases from J, with 8 bases between. The CDR3 length is 13 residues. The CDR3 DNA is TGTGCCAGCAGTTTCGACCTCCCCTACGAGCAGTACTTC. This sequence encodes CASSFDLPYEQYF.

This clonotype was observed many times. The chain combines TRBV6-5 with TRBJ1-5, with a tentative D call TRBD1 (6 bases). CDR1 MNHEY and CDR2 SVGAGI come from the germline V gene. V was pared by 7 bases and J by 2 bases, with 12 bases between. This CDR3 contains 14 residues. CDR3 nucleotide sequence: TGTGCCAGCACCCGCAACAGGGGCAATCAGCCCCAGCATTTT. Its translation: CASTRNRGNQPQHF.

This clonotype has a count of ten or more. The V and J genes are TRBV3-1 and TRBJ1-1, with D possibly TRBD1 on 6 matching bases. Germline CDR1 reads LGHDT; CDR2 reads YNNKEL (reference sequence). The CDR3 runs 15 residues. Deletions cut 2 bases from V and 0 bases from J, with 10 bases between. The CDR3 spells CASSQPQGLNTEAFF. As DNA, the CDR3 is TGTGCCAGCAGCCAACCGCAGGGGCTGAACACTGAAGCTTTCTTT. The entire variable domain, with the rest obtained from reference TRBV3-1 and TRBJ1-1, is as follows: DTAVSQTPKYLVTQMGNDKSIKCEQNLGHDTMYWYKQDSKKFLKIMFSYNNKELIINETVPNRFSPKSPDKAHLNLHINSLELGDSAVYFCASSQPQGLNTEAFFGQGTRLTVV.

Many counts were recorded for this clonotype. V is TRBV20-1 and J is TRBJ2-7; D is unresolved. Trimming took 0 bases from V and 5 from J, leaving 11 bases between them. The CDR3 loop spans 13 amino acids. CDR1 is DFQATT, CDR2 SNEGSKA, per germline (reference sequence). The CDR3 bases are TGCAGTGCTAGAGATCGTGGGTTGGACGAGCAGTACTTC. It codes for CSARDRGLDEQYF.

In this sample, this clonotype turned up many times. This rearrangement joins TRBV7-9 to TRBJ2-5; possibly TRBD1 or TRBD2 for D (5 bases each). Trimming shortened V by 1 base and J by 2 bases, and 11 bases separated the two germline ends. Germline V gene lookup returns CDR1 SEHNR and CDR2 FQNEAQ (reference sequence). The CDR3 consists of 15 residues. In DNA, the CDR3 is TGTGCCAGCAGCTTAGAAGGTGGGGGTCAAGAGACCCAGTACTTC. As protein: CASSLEGGGQETQYF.

At least ten counts were recorded for this clonotype. The chain has TRBV2 and TRBJ2-7; TRBD2 is a possible D gene (6 bases). The CDR3 is 15 amino acids. Germline CDR1 SNHLY, CDR2 FYNNEI. Trimming removed 0 bases from V and 3 bases from J, with 12 bases in between. This CDR3 reads CASSEARDFYYEQYF. Here the CDR3 DNA reads TGTGCCAGCAGTGAAGCGAGGGACTTTTACTACGAGCAGTACTTC.

Only one count was recorded for this clonotype. V and J are TRBV4-3 and TRBJ1-1, with a weak D call TRBD1 (5 bases). Trimming stripped 0 bases from V and 0 bases from J, with 11 bases between. The CDR3 spans 16 residues. The germline V gene encodes CDR1 LGHNA and CDR2 YSLEER. CDR3 nucleotide sequence: TGCGCCAGCAGCCAAGATGGTTCGGGGGTGAACACTGAAGCTTTCTTT. Residues: CASSQDGSGVNTEAFF.

This clonotype appeared a few times. The J gene is TRBJ2-1, the V gene TRBV13; D is undetermined. The CDR3 sequence is 14 residues long. V gave up 2 bases and J gave up 3 bases, with 8 bases separating them. The germline V gene has CDR1 PRHDT and CDR2 FYEKMQ (reference sequence). The chain's CDR3 is CASSLRSNYNEQFF. The CDR3 region has the DNA TGTGCCAGCAGCTTACGGTCCAACTACAATGAGCAGTTCTTC. Supplemented by reference TRBV13 and TRBJ2-1, the full variable domain reads AAGVIQSPRHLIKEKRETATLKCYPIPRHDTVYWYQQGPGQDPQFLISFYEKMQSDKGSIPDRFSAQQFSDYHSELNMSSLELGDSALYFCASSLRSNYNEQFFGPGTRLTVL.

The table lists this clonotype with many counts. The chain employs TRBV4-3 and TRBJ2-7, with a possible D match to TRBD1 (5 bases). The CDR3 covers 15 residues. Germline V gene sequence: CDR1 LGHNA, CDR2 YSLEER. Trimming took 0 bases from V and 4 from J, leaving 13 bases between them. The CDR3 DNA sequence: TGCGCCAGCAGCCAAGATCGGGCAGGGTGGTACGAGCAGTACTTC. Amino acid sequence: CASSQDRAGWYEQYF.

This clonotype was found many times. The rearrangement links TRBV20-1 to TRBJ2-6; D may be TRBD2 (6 bases). V was trimmed by 2 bases and J by 2 bases, leaving 13 bases between them. The CDR3 extends over 16 amino acids. Per germline, CDR1 DFQATT and CDR2 SNEGSKA (reference sequence). The chain's CDR3 is CSARNPLAPGANVLTF. For the CDR3, the DNA is TGCAGTGCTAGAAACCCACTAGCTCCTGGGGCCAACGTCCTGACTTTC.

This clonotype was seen repeatedly, ten times or more. This chain uses TRBV13 with TRBJ1-3, with D unclear. Germline V gene lookup returns CDR1 PRHDT and CDR2 FYEKMQ (reference sequence). The CDR3 spans 16 residues. Trimming stripped 4 bases from V and 0 bases from J, with 13 bases between. The CDR3 here is CASSWMFETSGNTIYF. In DNA, the CDR3 is TGTGCCAGCAGCTGGATGTTCGAGACCTCTGGAAACACCATATATTTT.

As regards this clonotype: A read error is possible here, since a much larger clone lies one base away. The CDR3: CAWSVRLAETFSYEQNF. The CDR3 nucleotides are TGTGCCTGGAGTGTACGACTAGCGGAGACCTTCTCCTACGAGCAGAACTTC. This rearrangement joins TRBV30 to TRBJ2-7; TRBD2 matches 9 bases. From germline, CDR1 is GTSNPN and CDR2 SVGIG (reference sequence). The CDR3 has 17 amino acids.

V gene TRBV3-1 combines with J gene TRBJ2-2, with 12 bases that match TRBD2. Germline-derived CDR1 and CDR2 are LGHDT and YNNKEL (reference sequence). The CDR3 is 16 residues long. V lost 1 base to trimming and J lost 4 bases; unmatched junction nucleotides: 1. CDR3 in DNA: TGTGCCAGCAGCCAAGGACTAGCGGGGGCCACCGGGGAGCTGTTTTTT. Protein product: CASSQGLAGATGELFF.

The V and J genes are TRBV4-3 and TRBJ2-1; D is possibly TRBD2 (6 bases). This CDR3 comprises 13 residues. CDR1 and CDR2 (germline): LGHNA, YSLEER. V was trimmed by 5 bases and J by 7 bases, leaving 12 bases between them. CDR3 region: CASSLLGGNEQFF. Here the CDR3 DNA reads TGCGCCAGCAGCTTACTTGGGGGGAATGAGCAGTTCTTC.

This clonotype has a count of ten or more. The DNA for the CDR3 is TGCGCCAGCAGGGGTGAGGTGAACACTGAAGCTTTCTTT. Protein sequence: CASRGEVNTEAFF. V usage is TRBV4-1 and J usage is TRBJ1-1, with unresolved D. The CDR3 sequence is 13 residues long. The V gene's germline CDR1 is MGHRA and CDR2 YSYEKL. Trimming took off 6 bases at V and 0 bases at J, with 8 bases between the two ends.

This clonotype was seen repeatedly, ten times or more. The chain employs TRBV20-1 and TRBJ1-2; TRBD1 agrees at 7 bases. Per germline, CDR1 DFQATT and CDR2 SNEGSKA (reference sequence). V shed 6 bases, J shed 8 bases, and the junction held 9 bases outside the gene matches. This CDR3 has 12 residues. The CDR3 loop reads CSAPTGLVGYTF. The DNA of the CDR3 is TGCAGTGCCCCGACAGGGCTGGTCGGCTACACCTTC.

This clonotype came up many times. V is TRBV20-1 and J is TRBJ2-3, with TRBD1 as a possible D gene (6 bases). V lost 1 base, J lost 0 bases, and 14 bases lay in between. This CDR3 has 16 amino acids. Per germline, CDR1 DFQATT and CDR2 SNEGSKA (reference sequence). The CDR3 region is CSARAERQGSTDTQYF. The CDR3 coding sequence is TGCAGTGCTAGAGCTGAGAGGCAGGGGAGCACAGATACGCAGTATTTT.

This clonotype was counted many times. The CDR3, as DNA: TGTGCCAGCAGCGGGGTTACCTCTGGGGCCAACGTCCTGACTTTC. It translates to CASSGVTSGANVLTF. The chain joins TRBV9 to TRBJ2-6; D unresolved. V was clipped by 3 bases and J by 0 bases, with 7 bases between them. CDR3 length: 15 amino acids. Germline values: CDR1 SGDLS, CDR2 YYNGEE.

A few counts support this clonotype. V is TRBV27 and J is TRBJ2-7, with D perhaps TRBD2 (7 bases). Trimming shortened V by 5 bases and J by 2 bases, and 16 bases separated the two germline ends. Germline-derived CDR1 and CDR2 are MNHEY and SMNVEV (reference sequence). There are 15 residues in the CDR3. The CDR3, as DNA: TGTGCCAGCAGTCACGGGGGCGGGACTACCTACGAGCAGTACTTC. It encodes CASSHGGGTTYEQYF.

This clonotype has at least ten counts. The rearrangement uses TRBV13 and TRBJ1-2; 7 positions agree with TRBD1. The V gene end was trimmed by 5 bases and the J gene end by 2 bases; junction bases not matched to a gene: 5. The germline V gene encodes CDR1 PRHDT and CDR2 FYEKMQ (reference sequence). CDR3 length equals 14 residues. CDR3 region: CASSGGTANYGYTF. CDR3 in DNA: TGTGCCAGCAGCGGCGGGACAGCAAACTATGGCTACACCTTC.

This clonotype was counted between two and nine times. This chain uses TRBV3-1 with TRBJ2-5; 16 bases align to TRBD2. Trimming removed 4 bases from V and 5 bases from J; junction bases left unmatched: 4. Germline V CDR1 and CDR2: LGHDT, YNNKEL (reference sequence). This CDR3 has 16 residues. The CDR3 loop reads CASSRTGLAGGETQYF. In DNA form, the CDR3 reads TGTGCCAGCAGCCGGACGGGACTAGCGGGGGGGGAGACCCAGTACTTC.

The J gene is TRBJ1-6, the V gene TRBV29-1; the D gene is possibly TRBD1 (5 bases). Germline V lookup: CDR1 SQVTM, CDR2 ANQGSEA. This CDR3 contains 13 residues. Trimming took 4 bases from V and 10 from J, leaving 14 bases between them. Here the CDR3 DNA reads TGCAGCGTTGGAACAGGAACCGGCTCACCCCTCCACTTT. This encodes CSVGTGTGSPLHF.

At least ten counts were recorded for this clonotype. The rearrangement uses TRBV27 and TRBJ1-2; D unresolved. Trimming left V 2 bases short and J 4 bases short, with 8 bases between. This CDR3 has 13 amino acids. The V gene's germline CDR1 is MNHEY and CDR2 SMNVEV (reference sequence). The CDR3 sequence is CASSLIGGYGYTF. Here the CDR3 DNA reads TGTGCCAGCAGTTTAATAGGAGGCTATGGCTACACCTTC.

This clonotype was observed at least ten times. The chain couples TRBV7-9 to TRBJ2-7, with D perhaps matching TRBD1 (6 bases). Looked up from germline, CDR1 is SEHNR and CDR2 is FQNEAQ (reference sequence). Trimming stripped 6 bases from V and 7 bases from J, with 22 bases between. The CDR3 has 15 amino acids. The CDR3 protein is CASSTSRDTPLEQYF. The CDR3 DNA is TGTGCCAGCAGTACCTCCCGGGACACACCCCTAGAGCAGTACTTC.